This T cell receptor (beta chain) emerged from a study of T cells after posttransplantation cyclophosphamide. Broader study findings: Skin or GI-infiltrating T cells shared few TRB sequences with blood. Donor-recipient repertoire similarity was low at 1-2 months, rising over year one. Recipient CMV seropositivity and CMV reactivation strongly tracked TRB clonality.

Measured with immunoSEQ multiplex PCR; TCRdb has only the in-frame clones, and not every one. The repertoire holds more than 20,000 clones, with roughly 90% as singletons. With respect to this clone: Its cognate antigen is unknown.

Control samples came 1 year after myeloablative marrow transplants with methotrexate plus calcineurin inhibitor. There are 13 residues in the CDR3. V lost 3 bases to trimming and J lost 5 bases, with 11 bases between them. Germline CDR1 SGHRS, CDR2 YFSETQ. The origin of this receptor is a female patient aged 50-65 years who received an allogeneic stem cell transplant from an unrelated donor, was CMV-positive, and had chronic GVHD only. Certain T cells may be donor cells from the graft. This material consisted of PBMCs, taken after an allogeneic stem cell transplant with a calcineurin inhibitor and methotrexate. The chain couples TRBV5-1 to TRBJ2-5; D is possibly TRBD1 (5 bases). This chain's CDR3 is CASSSTGSETQYF. The CDR3 DNA reads as TGCGCCAGCAGCTCTACAGGATCGGAGACCCAGTACTTC.